This T cell receptor beta chain is drawn from a study of cytomegalovirus exposure and HLA in healthy donors listed by TCRdb under 2017. Study-wide context: According to an earlier analysis of a few hundred of the donors, roughly 180 million T cells yielded some 110 million unique TCR beta sequences and about 300 Gb of sequence data. An early release that covered some 630 HLA-typed donors contained around 330 gigabases of sequencing data and some 87 million unique TCR sequences. Of the 350 to 450 genotyped donors, less than 85% were placed in the genetic ancestry cluster associated with self-reported Caucasian donors. The study aimed to test whether signatures of past pathogen exposure could be identified by cataloging public T cell receptors. The study profiled the T cell repertoires of more than 500 subjects by immunosequencing and related them to cytomegalovirus serostatus. In addition to the first cohort of 666 subjects, a separate validation cohort of 120 different subjects was used. The study combined high-throughput TCR immunosequencing, statistical association of individual TCRs with disease status, and machine learning to predict cytomegalovirus infection status. A later analysis re-examined previously published TCR beta repertoires from over 500 donors and added high-resolution HLA genotyping to investigate patterns of TCR occurrence. Rather than drawing on any new phenotypic data, the later analysis identified candidate immune exposures from TCR beta sequences and the way those sequences occurred across donors. To decide whether each TCR beta V gene segment behaved as functional or pseudogenic, an earlier analysis of nearly 600 of the donors relied on high-throughput TCR beta sequencing. Donor age, sex, ethnicity and CMV serostatus were compiled together with the repertoire data. A later genetic analysis used genome-wide SNP genotypes for about three fifths of the 666 donors, treating that subset as a discovery cohort. Every repertoire in the discovery cohort had been generated on one and the same sequencing platform. Class I and class II HLA loci were covered by the typing at four-digit resolution. Typing coverage varied by locus: roughly 629-640 donors for A, B, C, DRB1 and DQB1; around 560 for DQA1; 600 to 610 for DPA1; approximately 450 for DPB1. A few DR-DQ haplotypes were treated as single units for association and clustering because of strong linkage in the cohort. Across under 500 genotyped donors of the cohort, an average of about 220,000 unique TCR beta nucleotide sequences per donor were sequenced, and around 20% of those sequences were non-productive. What the work shows at the level of the full study, not this receptor alone: It was suggested by the authors that the approach could potentially be generalized to other disease states and immunological phenotypes. A further reported finding was that TCR beta sequences accurately predicted the HLA-A and HLA-B alleles for most subjects in the first cohort. When HLA alleles, especially DR and DQ, strongly co-occurred, attributing TCR associations to individual alleles was difficult. The classifier was reported to diagnose cytomegalovirus status with high specificity and sensitivity in both the original cohort and the validation cohort. Specific HLA alleles were associated with over 15,000 TCR beta sequences at a false discovery rate of 0.05 in a later analysis. Three of the identified cytomegalovirus-associated TCR beta chains were confirmed in vitro to be specific for cytomegalovirus antigens. In a later genetic analysis, fewer N-insertions in productive TCRs were reported among donors in an Asian-associated ancestry cluster than the 666-donor mean. Several of the top co-occurrence clusters appeared to be linked to parvovirus B19, influenza, CMV and Epstein-Barr virus, according to a later analysis. Correlated functional status among segregating V segments might be attributable to linkage disequilibrium, but an unknown experimental factor could not be ruled out. Because some donors lacked HLA typing at each locus, the association tests relied only on the typed subset. Most TCR sequences were seen in very few donors, while some public TCRs were found in many individuals. The presence/absence analyses assumed that sequencing depth was roughly uniform across donors, and that assumption may not be true. A later genetic analysis associated a missense DCLRE1C variant with V-gene and J-gene trimming of TCR beta chains, and an independent cohort replicated the association. Only TCR beta chains were sequenced in this cohort, and the absence of alpha or paired-chain data limited detectable features. A total of roughly 160 TCR beta chains were listed by the study as associated with cytomegalovirus. In an earlier analysis of some 500 of the donors, most TCR beta V segments appeared in productive rearrangements about 87% or about 30% of the time, broadly matching IMGT annotations. Compared with equally common non-associated chains, HLA-associated TCR beta chains in a later analysis were more clonally expanded and had lower generation probabilities. A later analysis found that most CMV-associated TCR beta chains appeared HLA-restricted, with HLA associations seemingly driven largely by CMV exposure. A cluster of highly shared sequence variants was judged likely to represent a technical artifact of the sequencing pipeline. A later analysis found that TCR association rates varied across HLA loci, with DRB1 alleles showing the most associated TCRs and HLA-C alleles the fewest. The only immune exposure information available for the cohort was CMV serostatus. The earlier analysis of some 560 of the donors excluded over 15 rarely observed V segments, including chromosome 9 orphons, because counts were too low.

A word on this clone: Its specific antigen is unknown. No per-base quality is available; no much larger clone lies one base away.

The library was produced with the immunoSEQ multiplex PCR assay. A mixture of 60 forward primers for TCR Vbeta segments and 13 reverse primers for TCR Jbeta segments was used in the multiplex PCR. Amplification of the CDR3 region of rearranged TCR beta genes was performed with a multiplex PCR assay on genomic DNA. The amplified TCR beta libraries were sequenced on the Illumina HiSeq System as 87-base-pair reads. Processing in the source paper ran as follows. In a later analysis, about 80 million unique TCR beta chains were counted across the roughly 610 repertoires, and approximately 9.9 million of these chains were shared by at least two donors. To remove PCR and sequencing errors, raw reads were error-corrected and collapsed into unique sequences using a nearest-neighbor algorithm that merged closely related sequences. CDR3 sequences were aligned to IMGT reference sequences to assign V, D and J gene segments. For a sequence to be retained, a match of at least six nucleotides was required to both a V gene segment and a J gene segment. A rearrangement was called productive if the CDR3 had no stop codons and remained in frame with V and J, and every other rearrangement was called non-productive. Following IMGT convention, CDR3 was defined as the stretch from the second conserved V-encoded cysteine up to the conserved J-encoded phenylalanine. The earlier analysis of about 610 of the donors excluded any sequence lacking an unambiguous match to a single V gene segment. An earlier analysis of just under 600 of the donors called V segments functional above 56.7% productive rearrangements and segregating when the between-donor standard deviation exceeded 5%. To diagnose cytomegalovirus status from the catalog of TCR beta chain sequences, a statistical classification framework was built. A later analysis assigned V and J genes by comparing TCR nucleotide sequences with IMGT/GENE-DB human TR gene sequences. A later analysis assigned CDR3 sequences and most-parsimonious VDJ recombination scenarios with the TCRdist pipeline. A later analysis defined each TCR beta chain by its CDR3 amino acid sequence plus V-gene family, and excluded reads lacking a unique V-gene family. In a later analysis, several hundred highly shared, low-generation-probability nucleotide sequences were removed to address suspected cross-contamination and a sequencing artifact. A later analysis calculated a clonal expansion index for each public chain from normalized within-repertoire ranks of inferred template counts. In a later analysis, generation probabilities were computed using a VDJ recombination model fitted to out-of-frame rearrangements, and the results were checked against IGoR. Hypergeometric tests were used in a later analysis to score TCR-TCR, TCR-HLA and TCR-CMV co-occurrence, with a repertoire-size bias correction applied to the TCR pairs. In a later analysis, false discovery rates were estimated by permuting HLA or CMV assignments 20 times. A later analysis grouped co-occurring TCRs with DBSCAN, adding TCRdist sequence similarity when clustering within HLA-allele-positive subsets. Repertoires with fewer than 30,000 or more than 120,000 public chains were left out of co-occurrence clustering, as were about 5 repertoires with anomalous nucleotide sharing. The immuneACCESS repertoire file appears here via TCRdb, limited to in-frame rearrangements. These files lack a portion of the clones; in checked studies, under half of the deficit traces to unresolved V genes, and the cause of the others is not known. V and J calls and clone size are given by that table; D and trimming were obtained from the DNA. This sample is represented by about 100,000 clones; approximately 78% of them were singletons. Less than 0.95% of the sample goes to the ten largest clones.

The cohort comprised 670 or so healthy bone marrow donors. At the time of sampling, every cohort member was nominally healthy, though immune exposures that went unrecorded were likely present. The donor was CMV seronegative and was included in the group of hundreds of seronegative cohort members. A peripheral blood sample was collected from each donor, and TCR beta sequencing was performed on peripheral blood mononuclear cells. Genomic DNA was extracted from the blood cell samples with the Qiagen DNeasy Blood Extraction Kit. The sequencing input was PBMCs. The sequence was collected from an older woman in good health and CMV-seronegative.

The CDR3 region reads CASSGGQSNQPQHF. The DNA sequence reads TGTGCCAGCTCAGGAGGACAGAGCAATCAGCCCCAGCATTTT. The V and J segments used are TRBV18 and TRBJ1-5; D gene: possibly TRBD1, on 6 matching bases. The CDR3, from cysteine to phenylalanine, totals 14 residues. Only the CDR3 DNA is retained, 42 bases long and in frame from the first base. V and J lose 5 bases and 1 base, and a span of 9 bases separates them. The germline V gene specifies KGHSH as CDR1 and LQKENI as CDR2.